The 6 T cell receptor beta chains presented below share a single source sample, sequenced in a study of blood T cell repertoires in COVID-19. Sequencing used immunoSEQ multiplex PCR; TCRdb keeps in-frame clones, though not all of them. The data show more than 90,000 clones, with approximately 81% seen just once and about 4.3% held by the top ten. The sequenced sample consisted of peripheral blood. All receptors derive from a man aged 60 to 69 with acute or convalescent COVID-19.

The CDR3 sequence: CASSPGHPYEQYF. The CDR3, as DNA: TGTGCCAGCAGCCCGGGACACCCCTACGAGCAGTACTTC. The chain is built from TRBV12-3 or TRBV12-4 and TRBJ2-7, with D perhaps TRBD1 (6 bases). V lost 6 bases to trimming and J lost 2 bases, with 11 bases between them. The CDR3 totals 13 residues.

The V gene is TRBV7-7, the J gene TRBJ2-1; 10 nucleotides agree with TRBD1. The germline V gene encodes CDR1 SSHAT and CDR2 FNYEAQ (reference sequence). J gave up 6 bases and V 5 bases, and 4 bases lay outside the gene matches. The CDR3 length is 14 residues. CDR3 bases: TGTGCCAGCAGCCTAGGACAGGGGGGCAATGAGCAGTTCTTC. Its translation: CASSLGQGGNEQFF.

This chain connects TRBV7-2 to TRBJ2-2; TRBD1 agrees at 9 bases. CDR3 size: 17 residues. V gave up 5 bases and J gave up 4 bases; unmatched junction bases: 11. Germline V gene data show CDR1 as SGHTA and CDR2 as FQGNSA. The CDR3 DNA reads as TGTGCCAGCAGCAGAATGACGGGACAGGGATTCACCGGGGAGCTGTTTTTT. It codes for CASSRMTGQGFTGELFF.

This clone has only a few counts. This chain connects TRBV4-1 to TRBJ1-1, with D possibly TRBD1 on 5 matching bases. V shed 0 bases and J shed 6 bases, with 11 bases lying between them. The CDR3 runs 14 residues. Germline values: CDR1 MGHRA, CDR2 YSYEKL. This chain's CDR3 is CASSQEGGRAEAFF. The CDR3 bases are TGCGCCAGCAGCCAAGAGGGGGGAAGGGCTGAAGCTTTCTTT.

This sequence joins TRBV3-1 (or the pseudogene TRBV3-2) and TRBJ2-7, with 7 bases matching TRBD2. The germline gives CDR1 LGHDT, CDR2 YNNKEL (reference sequence). V shed 1 base, J shed 4 bases, and the junction held 4 bases outside the gene matches. The CDR3 runs to 14 residues. CDR3 amino acids: CASSQGGSGYEQYF. DNA of the CDR3: TGTGCCAGCAGCCAAGGCGGTAGCGGGTACGAGCAGTACTTC.

This clone was counted a single time. V and J are TRBV9 and TRBJ1-1, with D unresolved. V dropped 4 bases and J dropped 5 bases, with 9 bases sitting between them. Germline-derived CDR1 and CDR2 are SGDLS and YYNGEE. This CDR3 is 12 amino acids long. CDR3: CASSPSGTEAFF. The CDR3 nucleotides read TGTGCCAGCAGCCCTAGTGGAACTGAAGCTTTCTTT. Full variable domain (outside the CDR3, taken from reference TRBV9 and TRBJ1-1): DSGVTQTPKHLITATGQRVTLRCSPRSGDLSVYWYQQSLDQGLQFLIQYYNGEERAKGNILERFSAQQFPDLHSELNLSSLELGDSALYFCASSPSGTEAFFGQGTRLTVV.